This T cell receptor (beta chain) derives from a study of CD8+ T cells in alopecia areata. RNA extraction and reverse transcription yielded cDNA as sequencing template. Libraries were prepared by immunoSEQ multiplex PCR; TCRdb keeps only in-frame clonotypes and omits some of them. Seen here are 200,000 to 250,000 clones, approximately 65% observed once, and the top ten hold about 1.2%. The CDR3 has 15 residues. J lost 5 bases, V lost 7 bases, and 9 bases had no gene match. Germline V CDR1 and CDR2: MGHDK, SYGVNS. Documented treatment: oral pan-JAK inhibitor, 5-10 mg twice daily. The rearrangement joins TRBV25-1 to TRBJ2-1, with 9 bases identical to TRBD1. The source was CD4+ T cells sorted from blood, collected at week 44, from a patient treated with tofacitinib. This sequence originates from a human donor with alopecia areata. The CDR3 sequence: CASNPQGATHNEQFF. CDR3 in DNA: TGTGCCAGCAACCCACAGGGGGCAACCCACAATGAGCAGTTCTTC.